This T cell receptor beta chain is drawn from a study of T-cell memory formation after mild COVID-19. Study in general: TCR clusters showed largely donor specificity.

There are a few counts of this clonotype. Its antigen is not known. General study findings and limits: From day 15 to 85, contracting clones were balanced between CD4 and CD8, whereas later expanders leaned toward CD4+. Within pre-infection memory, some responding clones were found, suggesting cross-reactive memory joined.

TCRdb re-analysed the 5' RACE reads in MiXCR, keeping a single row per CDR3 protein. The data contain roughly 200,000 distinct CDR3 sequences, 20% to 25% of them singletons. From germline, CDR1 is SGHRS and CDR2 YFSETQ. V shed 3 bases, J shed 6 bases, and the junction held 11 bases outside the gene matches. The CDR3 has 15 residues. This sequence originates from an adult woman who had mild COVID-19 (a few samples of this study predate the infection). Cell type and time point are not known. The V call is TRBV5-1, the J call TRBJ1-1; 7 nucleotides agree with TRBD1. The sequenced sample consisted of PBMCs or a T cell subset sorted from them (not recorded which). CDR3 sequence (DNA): TGCGCCAGCAGCTGGGGGGCAGGACAGGTCCCTGAAGCTTTCTTT. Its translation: CASSWGAGQVPEAFF.